The TCR beta chain described here comes from a study of response to subunit inactivated influenza vaccine. Study results and limitations: Researchers suggested that each seasonal influenza vaccination recruits few new T cells.

A remark on this clonotype: No antigen is known for it.

CDR3 length: 16 residues. The germline V gene has CDR1 SGHDN and CDR2 FVKESK. Deletions cut 0 bases from V and 8 bases from J, with 17 bases between. TCRdb re-called the RT-PCR reads with MiXCR, one entry per CDR3 protein. The table has 450,000 to 500,000 distinct CDR3 sequences, around 9.9% seen once; the top ten hold 10% to 15%. Here the sequenced sample was PBMCs from blood, taken 45 days after vaccination. The chain has TRBV14 and TRBJ2-1; tentative D call: TRBD1 (5 bases). The TCR was taken from a man between 50 and 59 years old who received an inactivated influenza vaccine. CDR3 nucleotide sequence: TGTGCCAGCAGCCAAGATACCACAGGTTACGGCGATGAGCAGTTCTTC. Encoded protein: CASSQDTTGYGDEQFF.